This TCR beta chain comes out of a study of T cells expressing NK-cell markers. Germline V gene data show CDR1 as LNHNV and CDR2 as YYDKDF (reference sequence). This CDR3 spans 14 amino acids. General study points: One observes that, in several donors, these clonotypes were also the leading ones within the CD3+CD56-NKG2C+ fraction.

A remark on this clonotype: The antigen remains unidentified.

5'RACE template switching with UMIs produced the TCR beta cDNA. Following a re-call of the 5' RACE reads, TCRdb has one entry per CDR3 protein and lacks DNA. The sample table sets out about 440,000 distinct CDR3 sequences. Sequenced input: blood T cells: a sorted CD56 or NKG2C T cell subset, CD4+ or CD8+ T cells, or bulk PBMC T cells (not recorded which). The chain has TRBV15 and TRBJ2-3. This sequence was found in a woman between 18 and 69 years old in good health. CDR3 in amino acids: CATSRDGPTDTQYF.